These 27 T cell receptor beta chains originate from one sample sequenced in a study of blood T cell repertoires in COVID-19. Profiled with immunoSEQ multiplex PCR; TCRdb holds only in-frame clones, not every one. This table holds approximately 100,000 clones, more than 80% found once. Sequences were obtained from peripheral blood. Source of these receptors: a woman at least 80 years old with acute or convalescent COVID-19.

This chain joins TRBV9 and TRBJ1-6, with a possible D match to TRBD1 (5 bases). Trimming stripped 0 bases from V and 9 bases from J, with 10 bases between. From germline, CDR1 is SGDLS and CDR2 YYNGEE. This CDR3 comprises 14 residues. CDR3 sequence reads: CASSVGRGVSPLHF. CDR3 DNA: TGTGCCAGCAGCGTAGGGAGGGGAGTTTCACCCCTCCACTTT.

This clone was counted only a few times. The chain is built from TRBV5-4 and TRBJ1-2; no reliable D call. CDR1 and CDR2 (germline): SGHNT, YYREEE (reference sequence). The CDR3 contains 15 residues. V lost 0 bases, J lost 8 bases, and 17 bases lay in between. Here the CDR3 DNA reads TGTGCCAGCAGCTTGGGTGGCCAGGCATCTTACGGCTACACCTTC. It yields the protein CASSLGGQASYGYTF.

The gene calls are TRBV25-1 and TRBJ2-1; TRBD1 matches 11 bases. The germline gives CDR1 MGHDK, CDR2 SYGVNS. V was pared by 6 bases and J by 2 bases, with 3 bases of the junction left unmatched. This CDR3 spans 15 amino acids. The CDR3 spells CASRRTGGAYNEQFF. CDR3 DNA sequence: TGTGCCAGCAGACGGACAGGGGGCGCCTACAATGAGCAGTTCTTC.

The chain combines TRBV5-1 with TRBJ2-3, with a possible D match to TRBD2 (7 bases). Germline V lookup: CDR1 SGHRS, CDR2 YFSETQ. Trimming pared 0 bases from V and 6 bases from J, leaving 17 bases between. The CDR3 contains 16 residues. The CDR3 loop reads CASSLEGGRVTDTQYF. CDR3 coding DNA: TGCGCCAGCAGCTTGGAAGGGGGGAGGGTGACGGATACGCAGTATTTT.

With regard to this clone: Within the sample, other DNA sequences also encode this same CDR3. The chain recombines TRBV6-5 with TRBJ2-5, with 11 nucleotides matching TRBD2. The CDR3 covers 16 residues. V was clipped by 0 bases and J by 2 bases; unmatched bases: 2. Germline CDR1 and CDR2: MNHEY and SVGAGI. CDR3 bases: TGTGCCAGCAGTTACTCTCTAGCGGGGGGACAAGAGACCCAGTACTTC. Encoded protein: CASSYSLAGGQETQYF.

This clone was counted a single time. This rearrangement joins TRBV7-2 to TRBJ2-7, with a weak D call TRBD2 (6 bases). The CDR3 contains 15 residues. Trimming removed 3 bases from V and 3 bases from J, with 15 bases in between. Germline CDR1 and CDR2: SGHTA and FQGNSA. This CDR3 is CASSFSASEGYEQYF. The CDR3 coding sequence is TGTGCCAGCAGCTTTAGCGCTAGCGAAGGCTACGAGCAGTACTTC.

The V gene is TRBV24-1, the J gene TRBJ1-2; 8 bases map to TRBD1. Germline V gene sequence: CDR1 KGHDR, CDR2 SFDVKD. The CDR3 has 15 residues. V gave up 3 bases and J gave up 4 bases; unmatched junction bases: 6. CDR3 region: CATSDPTQGVYGYTF. CDR3 nucleotide sequence: TGTGCCACCAGTGATCCTACACAGGGGGTCTATGGCTACACCTTC.

V usage is TRBV18 and J usage is TRBJ1-2, with D perhaps TRBD1 (5 bases). V lost 2 bases to trimming and J lost 1 base, with 14 bases between them. The CDR3 runs to 16 residues. Germline V gene lookup returns CDR1 KGHSH and CDR2 LQKENI. CDR3 sequence (DNA): TGTGCCAGCTCACCAACGGGTGGCAGGGTTAACTATGGCTACACCTTC. Residues: CASSPTGGRVNYGYTF. Full variable domain (remainder filled in from reference TRBV18 and TRBJ1-2): NAGVMQNPRHLVRRRGQEARLRCSPMKGHSHVYWYRQLPEEGLKFMVYLQKENIIDESGMPKERFSAEFPKEGPSILRIQQVVRGDSAAYFCASSPTGGRVNYGYTFGSGTRLTVV.

The genes are TRBV14 and TRBJ2-5; 8 bases match TRBD2. The V segment lost 8 bases and the J segment 5 bases; nucleotides outside the gene matches: 7. Germline CDR1 is SGHDN and CDR2 is FVKESK. The CDR3 runs 13 residues. The DNA of the CDR3 is TGTGCCAGCTCCGGACTAGCAGCGGAGACCCAGTACTTC. This encodes CASSGLAAETQYF. The variable domain in full, with the rest retrieved from reference TRBV14 and TRBJ2-5, is EAGVTQFPSHSVIEKGQTVTLRCDPISGHDNLYWYRRVMGKEIKFLLHFVKESKQDESGMPNNRFLAERTGGTYSTLKVQPAELEDSGVYFCASSGLAAETQYFGPGTRLLVL.

This sequence joins TRBV2 and TRBJ1-6; 8 bases match TRBD1. Germline assignment: CDR1 SNHLY and CDR2 FYNNEI. The CDR3 spans 15 residues. J was trimmed by 10 bases and V by 6 bases; bases with no gene match: 11. The DNA of the CDR3 is TGTGCCAGCAGGGCCGACAGCAGGGGGCGGTCACCCCTCCACTTT. This sequence encodes CASRADSRGRSPLHF.

The chain is built from TRBV18 and TRBJ2-1; the match to TRBD2 covers 7 bases. This CDR3 region has 15 residues. With V trimmed by 3 bases and J by 2 bases, 4 bases remained unmatched. The germline CDR1 and CDR2 sequences are KGHSH and LQKENI. CDR3 bases: TGTGCCAGCTCACCGTTAGCGGGTACCTACAATGAGCAGTTCTTC. Translating gives CASSPLAGTYNEQFF.

V and J are TRBV3-1 (or the pseudogene TRBV3-2) and TRBJ1-1; 7 bases map to TRBD1. CDR3 length equals 14 residues. V gave up 4 bases and J gave up 0 bases; unmatched junction bases: 2. Germline CDR1 is LGHDT and CDR2 is YNNKEL (reference sequence). CDR3 in DNA: TGTGCCAGCAGCCGGGACAGTTTGAACACTGAAGCTTTCTTT. As protein: CASSRDSLNTEAFF.

The gene calls are TRBV30 and TRBJ1-6, with 8 bases matching TRBD1. The germline gives CDR1 GTSNPN, CDR2 SVGIG (reference sequence). J lost 7 bases, V lost 1 base, and 9 bases had no gene match. This CDR3 comprises 16 residues. Written as DNA, the CDR3 is TGTGCCTGGAGTGGACTGGACAGGGTAGGAAATTCACCCCTCCACTTT. Translating it yields CAWSGLDRVGNSPLHF. The variable domain in full, completed from reference TRBV30 and TRBJ1-6, reads SQTIHQWPATLVQPVGSPLSLECTVEGTSNPNLYWYRQAAGRGLQLLFYSVGIGQISSEVPQNLSASRPQDRQFILSSKKLLLSDSGFYLCAWSGLDRVGNSPLHFGNGTRLTVT.

V and J are TRBV27 and TRBJ1-2, with D unresolved. This CDR3 has 13 residues. Looked up from germline, CDR1 is MNHEY and CDR2 is SMNVEV (reference sequence). Trimming cost V 2 bases and J 7 bases, with 11 bases left between them. Written as DNA, the CDR3 is TGTGCCAGCAGTTTAAGTCCCGGTGGTGGCTACACCTTC. Translation gives CASSLSPGGGYTF.

The J gene is TRBJ1-4, the V gene TRBV11-2; TRBD1 matches 10 bases. Trimming cost V 3 bases and J 7 bases; bases outside gene matches: 11. Germline V gives CDR1 SGHAT, CDR2 FQNNGV. The CDR3 has 17 amino acids. CDR3 nucleotides: TGTGCCAGCAGCTTCACCCAGTGGGGACAGGGGAGTGAAAAACTGTTTTTT. It is translated as CASSFTQWGQGSEKLFF.

The J gene is TRBJ2-1, the V gene TRBV4-3; 7 bases agree with TRBD1. The CDR3 is 15 amino acids. V lost 0 bases to trimming and J lost 5 bases; unmatched junction nucleotides: 4. Germline-derived CDR1 and CDR2 are LGHNA and YSLEER. The CDR3 loop is CASSQEGTDNNEQFF. The CDR3 bases are TGCGCCAGCAGCCAAGAAGGGACAGACAACAATGAGCAGTTCTTC.

The chain has TRBV5-5 and TRBJ1-5; a weak D match, TRBD1 (5 bases). CDR1 is SGHKS, CDR2 YYEKEE, per germline (reference sequence). This CDR3 comprises 15 residues. V shed 0 bases and J shed 2 bases, with 9 bases lying between them. As DNA, the CDR3 is TGTGCCAGCAGCTTGGCCGGGGGAGGCAATCAGCCCCAGCATTTT. It translates to CASSLAGGGNQPQHF.

This chain uses TRBV11-2 with TRBJ1-2; TRBD1 might be the D (5 bases). This CDR3 comprises 13 residues. V gave up 1 base and J gave up 4 bases, with 7 bases separating them. The V gene's germline CDR1 is SGHAT and CDR2 FQNNGV. The CDR3, as DNA: TGTGCCAGCAGCTTAGCAGGGTCCTATGGCTACACCTTC. Translating gives CASSLAGSYGYTF.

The chain carries TRBV28 and TRBJ2-4, with 9 nucleotides matching TRBD1. Germline V gene lookup returns CDR1 MDHEN and CDR2 SYDVKM. The CDR3 spans 17 residues. V gave up 1 base and J gave up 0 bases; unmatched junction bases: 4. CDR3 amino acids: CASSLSQTGGAKNIQYF. The CDR3 bases are TGTGCCAGCAGTTTATCCCAGACAGGGGGAGCCAAAAACATTCAGTACTTC.

CDR3 nucleotide sequence: TGTGCCAGCAGCCCAGGGGGGATAAGTGGCTACACCTTC. Translating gives CASSPGGISGYTF. The chain is built from TRBV7-8 and TRBJ1-2; TRBD1 agrees at 7 bases. The length of the CDR3 is 13 residues. Germline values: CDR1 SGHVS, CDR2 FQNEAQ. Trimming removed 5 bases from V and 7 bases from J; junction bases left unmatched: 7. The whole variable domain, remainder taken from reference TRBV7-8 and TRBJ1-2, is GAGVSQSPRYKVAKRGQDVALRCDPISGHVSLFWYQQALGQGPEFLTYFQNEAQLDKSGLPSDRFFAERPEGSVSTLKIQRTQQEDSAVYLCASSPGGISGYTFGSGTRLTVV.

A word on this clone: At the DNA level, this CDR3 is encoded by other sequences in the same sample as well. The CDR3 coding sequence is TGCAGCGTTGAAGATAACTCTGGGGCCAACGTCCTGACTTTC. Translated, it gives CSVEDNSGANVLTF. The chain recombines TRBV29-1 with TRBJ2-6; the D is unclear. In germline, CDR1 is SQVTM, CDR2 ANQGSEA. V lost 0 bases and J 0 bases, leaving 3 bases between the germline ends. This CDR3 has 14 residues.

This clone was detected only once. V and J are TRBV10-1 and TRBJ1-5, with TRBD1 identical over 7 bases. Germline V gives CDR1 WNHNN, CDR2 SYGVQD (reference sequence). Trimming cost V 0 bases and J 3 bases; bases outside gene matches: 14. The CDR3 extends over 19 amino acids. The DNA for the CDR3 is TGCGCCAGCAGTGAGTCGGACGACAGGGTGATGGCGTCCAATCAGCCCCAGCATTTT. Translation gives CASSESDDRVMASNQPQHF.

This sequence joins TRBV7-2 and TRBJ1-6; TRBD1 might be the D (5 bases). The CDR3 contains 14 residues. Trimming pared 1 base from V and 10 bases from J, leaving 11 bases between. CDR1 is SGHTA and CDR2 is FQGNSA in the germline V gene. CDR3 sequence (DNA): TGTGCCAGCAGCTTAGGACAGCGCGGCTCACCCCTCCACTTT. It yields the protein CASSLGQRGSPLHF.

CDR3 sequence reads: CASSPASDSYEQYF. The DNA of the CDR3 is TGTGCCAGCTCACCAGCGTCCGACAGTTACGAGCAGTACTTC. The J gene is TRBJ2-7, the V gene TRBV18; a possible D gene is TRBD1 (5 bases). The CDR3 loop spans 14 amino acids. V lost 2 bases, J lost 4 bases, and 12 bases lay in between. Per the germline V gene, CDR1 is KGHSH and CDR2 is LQKENI.

The rearrangement joins TRBV6-1 to TRBJ1-5; TRBD1 aligns across 9 bases. Germline V gene lookup returns CDR1 MNHNS and CDR2 SASEGT. The V gene end was trimmed by 4 bases and the J gene end by 6 bases; junction bases not matched to a gene: 13. The CDR3 consists of 17 residues. The CDR3 is CASSGGPGTGSRQPQHF. CDR3 coding DNA: TGTGCCAGCAGTGGGGGGCCCGGGACAGGGAGTCGTCAGCCCCAGCATTTT.

V and J are TRBV6-5 and TRBJ1-2, with D possibly TRBD1 on 6 matching bases. This CDR3 is 15 amino acids long. V was pared by 5 bases and J by 3 bases, with 16 bases between. CDR1 MNHEY and CDR2 SVGAGI come from the germline V gene. The CDR3 nucleotides are TGTGCCAGCAGTCCCTTGGGGACACGGGACTATGGCTACACCTTC. This sequence encodes CASSPLGTRDYGYTF.

This rearrangement joins TRBV4-2 to TRBJ2-7; 9 nucleotides match TRBD2. This CDR3 region has 16 residues. Germline-derived CDR1 and CDR2 are LGHNA and YNFKEQ. Germline trimming cut 0 bases from V and 0 bases from J; bases unmatched to any gene: 3. CDR3 coding DNA: TGTGCCAGCAGCCAAGAAGGCGGGGGGGACTCCTACGAGCAGTACTTC. Protein: CASSQEGGGDSYEQYF.